This entry concerns a single TCR beta chain. Its antigen is not known. The data belong to a study of OX40 agonist ivuxolimab in advanced cancers. V was shortened by 2 bases and J by 0 bases, with 12 bases between the two germline ends. The CDR3 totals 16 residues. Germline assignment: CDR1 SGHKS and CDR2 YYEKEE (reference sequence). Study results and caveats: The expanded peripheral T cells' antigen specificity was not determined. In CD8+ T cells, expanded clones were on average more numerous than in CD4+.

Method: immunoSEQ multiplex PCR; TCRdb's copy keeps in-frame clones and lacks some. The data show tens of thousands of clones, with around 80% seen just once and approximately 2.4% held by the top ten. The gene calls are TRBV5-5 and TRBJ2-1, with no clear D. This TCR derives from an adult with an advanced solid tumor such as melanoma, head and neck, liver or kidney cancer. The sequencing used CD4+ or CD8+ T cells sorted from blood, collected in a trial of the OX40 agonist ivuxolimab. DNA of the CDR3: TGTGCCAGCAGCTTCCCCATGAGTCTCTCCTACAATGAGCAGTTCTTC. Its protein is CASSFPMSLSYNEQFF.